This T cell receptor (beta chain) was recorded in a study of regulatory T cells in long-lasting Graves disease. As for the study in general: Graves' patients who were just diagnosed had used antithyroid drugs for under 3 months.

General study points: When disease was persistent, TRBV28, TRBJ1-2 and TRBJ2-5 were the favored segments.

This clonotype was counted many times. Its target is not known. Trimming left V 2 bases short and J 1 base short, with 9 bases between. Germline assignment: CDR1 MDHEN and CDR2 SYDVKM. This CDR3 is 15 amino acids long. TCR beta libraries were built with iRepertoire HTBI primers and Arm-PCR of CDR3 regions. TCRdb itself ran the multiplex PCR reads through MiXCR, one entry per CDR3 protein. The table includes about 400,000 distinct CDR3 sequences, 15% to 20% detected once. Time point noted: newly diagnosed GD, antithyroid drugs for less than 3 months. PBMC-derived RNA was used for the TCR library. The same sample was also used in a study of T cells in Graves' hyperthyroidism and ophthalmopathy. That investigation notes: The HTBI set primed first-round TCR CDR3 RT-PCR. Blood also showed most of the thyroid clonotypes that were expanded above 0.001.

This material consisted of peripheral blood mononuclear cells (PBMCs), taken at new diagnosis, from a patient treated with antithyroid drugs. This clonotype was sampled from a woman between 18 and 30 years old with Graves disease. The chain links TRBV28 to TRBJ1-3; D is undetermined. CDR3 sequence: CASSLTGLSGNTIYF. The CDR3 DNA follows: TGTGCCAGCAGTTTAACGGGGTTATCTGGAAACACCATATATTTT.